This T cell receptor (beta chain) was sequenced for a study of siplizumab effects on memory and regulatory T cells. General study results and limits: In siplizumab conditions, mappable alloreactive CD4+ clones averaged approximately 70% Treg-derived, against 25% to 30% in controls. Memory T cells appeared less diverse than naive cells, which seemed to contribute substantially to alloresponse.

The CDR3 sequence is 13 residues long. Germline V CDR1 and CDR2: MNHNS, SASEGT. Trimming shortened V by 2 bases and J by 12 bases, and 16 bases separated the two germline ends. Approximately 10^5 TCR templates were measured in each sample. Sequencing used immunoSEQ multiplex PCR; TCRdb keeps in-frame clones, though not all of them. The top ten hold approximately 1.3% of the sample, which has some 97,000 clones, around 93% seen once. On this clone itself: As yet, its antigen is unknown.

Material for sequencing was non-Treg CD4+ T cells sorted from blood. The genes are TRBV6-1 and TRBJ1-2, with a tentative D call TRBD1 (5 bases). This TCR derives from a human donor in good health. The CDR3 DNA reads TGTGCCAGCAGTGAATTGGGGCGGGGGGTGGACACCTTC. The encoded protein is CASSELGRGVDTF.